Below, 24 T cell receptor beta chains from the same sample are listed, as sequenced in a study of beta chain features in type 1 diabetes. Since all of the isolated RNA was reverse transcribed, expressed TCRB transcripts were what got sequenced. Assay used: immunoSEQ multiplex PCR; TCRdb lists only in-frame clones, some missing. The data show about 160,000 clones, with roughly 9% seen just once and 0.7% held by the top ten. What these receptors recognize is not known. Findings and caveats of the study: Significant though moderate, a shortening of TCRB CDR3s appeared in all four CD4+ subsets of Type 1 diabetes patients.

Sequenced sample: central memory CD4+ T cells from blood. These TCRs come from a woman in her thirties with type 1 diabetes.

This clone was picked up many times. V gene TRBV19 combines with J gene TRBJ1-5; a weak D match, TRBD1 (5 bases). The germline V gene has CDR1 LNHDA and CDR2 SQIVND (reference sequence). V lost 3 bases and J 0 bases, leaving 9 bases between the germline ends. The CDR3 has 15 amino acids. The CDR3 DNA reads TGTGCCAGTAGTATTCGGGGGTCTAGCAATCAGCCCCAGCATTTT. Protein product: CASSIRGSSNQPQHF.

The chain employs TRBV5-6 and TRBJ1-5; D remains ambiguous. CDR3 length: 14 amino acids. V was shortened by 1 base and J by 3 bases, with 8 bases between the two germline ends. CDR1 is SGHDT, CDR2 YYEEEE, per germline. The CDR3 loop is CASSLIGPNQPQHF. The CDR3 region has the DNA TGTGCCAGCAGCTTGATCGGTCCCAATCAGCCCCAGCATTTT.

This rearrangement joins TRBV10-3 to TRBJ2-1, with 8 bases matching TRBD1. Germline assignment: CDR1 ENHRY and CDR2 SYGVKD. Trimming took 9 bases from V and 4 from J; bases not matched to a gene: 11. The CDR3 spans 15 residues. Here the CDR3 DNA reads TGTGCCATTGCAGAAAACGGACAGGGTTACAATGAGCAGTTCTTC. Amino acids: CAIAENGQGYNEQFF.

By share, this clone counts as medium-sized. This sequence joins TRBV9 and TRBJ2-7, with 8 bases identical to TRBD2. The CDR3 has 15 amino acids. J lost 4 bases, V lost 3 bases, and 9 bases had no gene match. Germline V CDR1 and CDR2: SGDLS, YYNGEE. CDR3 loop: CASSALGSGRYEQYF. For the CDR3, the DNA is TGTGCCAGCAGCGCCCTGGGGAGCGGGAGATACGAGCAGTACTTC.

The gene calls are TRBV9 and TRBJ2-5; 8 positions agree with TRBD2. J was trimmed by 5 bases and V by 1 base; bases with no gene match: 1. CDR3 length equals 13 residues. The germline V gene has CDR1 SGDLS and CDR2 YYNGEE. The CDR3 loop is CASSVTGGETQYF. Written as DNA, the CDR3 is TGTGCCAGCAGCGTAACGGGGGGGGAGACCCAGTACTTC. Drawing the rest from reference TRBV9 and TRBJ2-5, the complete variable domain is DSGVTQTPKHLITATGQRVTLRCSPRSGDLSVYWYQQSLDQGLQFLIQYYNGEERAKGNILERFSAQQFPDLHSELNLSSLELGDSALYFCASSVTGGETQYFGPGTRLLVL.

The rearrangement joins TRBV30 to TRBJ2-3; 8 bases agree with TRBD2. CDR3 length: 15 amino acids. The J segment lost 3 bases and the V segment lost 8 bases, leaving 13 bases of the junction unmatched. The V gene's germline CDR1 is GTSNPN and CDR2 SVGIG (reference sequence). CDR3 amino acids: CAAWRERERTDTQYF. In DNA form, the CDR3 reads TGTGCCGCGTGGCGGGAGCGGGAGAGAACAGATACGCAGTATTTT.

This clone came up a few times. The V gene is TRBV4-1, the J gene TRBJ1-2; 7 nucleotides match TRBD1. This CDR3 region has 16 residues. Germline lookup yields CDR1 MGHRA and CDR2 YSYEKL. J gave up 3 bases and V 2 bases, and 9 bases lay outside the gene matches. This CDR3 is CASSQSLPGTDYGYTF. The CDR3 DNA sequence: TGCGCCAGCAGCCAAAGCTTGCCGGGGACAGACTATGGCTACACCTTC.

The CDR3 sequence: CAWSQGLGSYGYTF. The CDR3 nucleotides are TGTGCCTGGAGTCAGGGTTTGGGAAGCTATGGCTACACCTTC. The chain links TRBV30 to TRBJ1-2; weak D call: TRBD1 (5 bases). The CDR3 is 14 residues long. Trimming took off 2 bases at V and 4 bases at J, with 14 bases between the two ends. Germline V gives CDR1 GTSNPN, CDR2 SVGIG (reference sequence).

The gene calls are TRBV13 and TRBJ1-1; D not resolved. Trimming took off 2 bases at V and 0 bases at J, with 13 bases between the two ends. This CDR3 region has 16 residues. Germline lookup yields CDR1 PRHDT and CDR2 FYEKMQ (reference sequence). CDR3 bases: TGTGCCAGCAGCTTAACAGAGGGCCTTATGAACACTGAAGCTTTCTTT. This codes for CASSLTEGLMNTEAFF.

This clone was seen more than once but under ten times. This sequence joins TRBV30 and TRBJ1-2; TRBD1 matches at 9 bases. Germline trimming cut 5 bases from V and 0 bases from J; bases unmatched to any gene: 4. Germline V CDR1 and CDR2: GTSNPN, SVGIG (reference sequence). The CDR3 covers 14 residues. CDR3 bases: TGTGCCTGGGGGACAGGGACGTCTAACTATGGCTACACCTTC. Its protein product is CAWGTGTSNYGYTF.

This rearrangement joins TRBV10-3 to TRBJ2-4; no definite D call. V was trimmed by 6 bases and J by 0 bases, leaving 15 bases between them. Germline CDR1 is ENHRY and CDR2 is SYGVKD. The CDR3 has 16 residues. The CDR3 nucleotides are TGTGCCATCAGGCCTTCAGGATCCCTAGCCAAAAACATTCAGTACTTC. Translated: CAIRPSGSLAKNIQYF.

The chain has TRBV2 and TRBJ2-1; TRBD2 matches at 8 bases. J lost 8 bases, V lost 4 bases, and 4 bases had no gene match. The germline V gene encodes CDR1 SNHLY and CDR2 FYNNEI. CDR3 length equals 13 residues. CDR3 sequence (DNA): TGTGCCAGCAGTGGGGGACTAGTATATGAGCAGTTCTTC. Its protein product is CASSGGLVYEQFF.

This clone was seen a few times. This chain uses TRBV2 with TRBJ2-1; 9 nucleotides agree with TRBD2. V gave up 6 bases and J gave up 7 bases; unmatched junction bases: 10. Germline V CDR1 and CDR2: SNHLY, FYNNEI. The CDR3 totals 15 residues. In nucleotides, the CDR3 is TGTGCCAGCAGCGGATTAGCGGGAGTTAGGAATGAGCAGTTCTTC. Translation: CASSGLAGVRNEQFF.

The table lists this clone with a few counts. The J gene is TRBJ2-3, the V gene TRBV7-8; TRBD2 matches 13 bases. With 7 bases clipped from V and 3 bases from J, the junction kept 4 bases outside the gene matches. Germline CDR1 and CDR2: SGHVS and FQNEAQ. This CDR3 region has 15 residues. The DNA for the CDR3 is TGTGCCAGCACCCTACTAGCGGGAGGGACAGATACGCAGTATTTT. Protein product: CASTLLAGGTDTQYF.

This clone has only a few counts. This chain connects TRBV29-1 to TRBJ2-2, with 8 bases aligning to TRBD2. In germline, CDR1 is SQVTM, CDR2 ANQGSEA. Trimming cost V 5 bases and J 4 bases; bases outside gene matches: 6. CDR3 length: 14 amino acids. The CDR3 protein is CSVLHSGTTGELFF. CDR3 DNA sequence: TGCAGCGTTCTCCATAGCGGGACCACCGGGGAGCTGTTTTTT.

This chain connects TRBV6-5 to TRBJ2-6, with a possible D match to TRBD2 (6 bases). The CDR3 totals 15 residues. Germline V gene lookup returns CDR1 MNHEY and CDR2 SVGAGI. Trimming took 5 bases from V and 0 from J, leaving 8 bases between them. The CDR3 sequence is CASSLEGSGANVLTF. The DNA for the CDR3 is TGTGCCAGCAGTCTGGAGGGCTCTGGGGCCAACGTCCTGACTTTC.

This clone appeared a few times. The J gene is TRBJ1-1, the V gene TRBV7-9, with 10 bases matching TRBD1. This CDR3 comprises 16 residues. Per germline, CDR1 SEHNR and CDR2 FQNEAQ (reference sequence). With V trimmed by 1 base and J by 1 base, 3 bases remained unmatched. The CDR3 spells CASSLDRDRGNTEAFF. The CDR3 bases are TGTGCCAGCAGCTTAGATCGGGACAGGGGGAACACTGAAGCTTTCTTT.

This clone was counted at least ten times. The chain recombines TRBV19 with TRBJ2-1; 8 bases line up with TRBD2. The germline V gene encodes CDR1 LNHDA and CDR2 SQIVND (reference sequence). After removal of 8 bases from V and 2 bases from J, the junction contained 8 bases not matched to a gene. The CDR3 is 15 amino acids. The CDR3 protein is CASQWSGSTYNEQFF. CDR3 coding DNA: TGTGCCAGTCAGTGGAGCGGGAGTACCTACAATGAGCAGTTCTTC.

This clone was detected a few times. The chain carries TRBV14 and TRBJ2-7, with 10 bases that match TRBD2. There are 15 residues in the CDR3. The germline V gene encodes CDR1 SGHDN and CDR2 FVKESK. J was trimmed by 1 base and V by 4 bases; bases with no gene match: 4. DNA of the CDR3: TGTGCCAGCAGCCGCGCGGGACTAGCGTCCTACGAGCAGTACTTC. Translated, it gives CASSRAGLASYEQYF.

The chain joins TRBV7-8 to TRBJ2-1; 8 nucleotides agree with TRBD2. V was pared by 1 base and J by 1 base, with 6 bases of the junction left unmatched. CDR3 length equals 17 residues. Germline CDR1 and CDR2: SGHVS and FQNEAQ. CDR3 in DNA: TGTGCCAGCAGCTTAGAGCTAGCGGGCTCATCCTACAATGAGCAGTTCTTC. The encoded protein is CASSLELAGSSYNEQFF.

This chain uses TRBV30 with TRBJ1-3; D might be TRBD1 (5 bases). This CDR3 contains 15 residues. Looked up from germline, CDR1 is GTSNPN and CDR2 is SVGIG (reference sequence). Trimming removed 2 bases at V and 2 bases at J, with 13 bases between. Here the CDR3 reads CAWSPTTGPGNTIYF. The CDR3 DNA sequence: TGTGCCTGGAGTCCTACAACAGGACCTGGAAACACCATATATTTT.

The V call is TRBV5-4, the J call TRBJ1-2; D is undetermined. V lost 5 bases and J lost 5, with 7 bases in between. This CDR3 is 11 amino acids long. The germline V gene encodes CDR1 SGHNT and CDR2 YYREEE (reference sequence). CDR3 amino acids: CASRLVYGYTF. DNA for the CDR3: TGTGCCAGCAGACTAGTATATGGCTACACCTTC.

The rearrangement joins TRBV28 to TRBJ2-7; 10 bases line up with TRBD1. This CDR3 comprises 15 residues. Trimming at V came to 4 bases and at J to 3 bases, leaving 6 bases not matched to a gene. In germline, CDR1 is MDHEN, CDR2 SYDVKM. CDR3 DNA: TGTGCCAGCAGTTCCCGGGACAGGGGACTCTACGAGCAGTACTTC. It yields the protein CASSSRDRGLYEQYF.

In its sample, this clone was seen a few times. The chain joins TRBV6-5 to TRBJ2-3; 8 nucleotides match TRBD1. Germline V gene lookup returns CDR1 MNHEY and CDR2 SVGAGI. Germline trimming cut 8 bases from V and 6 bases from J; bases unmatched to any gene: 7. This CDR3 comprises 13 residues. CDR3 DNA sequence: TGTGCCAGCTTTAGGGACAGGCTGGATACGCAGTATTTT. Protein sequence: CASFRDRLDTQYF.